This TCR beta chain derives from a study of shared clonotypes between healthy human individuals. Study-level points and caveats: Several donors had 4% to 5% of their naive CD4 clonotypes in common.

Libraries were prepared by immunoSEQ multiplex PCR; TCRdb keeps only in-frame clonotypes and omits some of them. The table lists about 2 million clones, 85% to 95% of them singletons. Naive-designated CD8 cells lacked CD45RO, were positively enriched for CCR7, and omitted terminally differentiated effector memory CD45RA+ cells. V was clipped by 0 bases and J by 2 bases; unmatched bases: 7. This CDR3 has 16 amino acids. From germline, CDR1 is MNHEY and CDR2 SVGAGI. In regard to this clone: Its antigen is undetermined. The same CDR3 is also encoded by other DNA sequences in this sample.

This TCR was sampled from a man between 18 and 29 years old in good health. J is TRBJ2-7 and V is TRBV6-5; the match to TRBD1 covers 7 bases. The sequenced material came from naive CD8+ T cells sorted from blood. The CDR3 region has the DNA TGTGCCAGCAGTTACTCCACAGGGGAGAGTCCCTACGAGCAGTACTTC. Translation gives CASSYSTGESPYEQYF.